The 17 T cell receptor beta chains presented below share a single source sample, sequenced in a study of T cell changes during pregnancy in multiple sclerosis. Only in-frame clones appear in the TCRdb table, and some are missing; sequencing was by immunoSEQ multiplex PCR. The sample records 55,000 to 70,000 clones, over 75% being singletons. Sequenced material: peripheral blood, taken after pregnancy. Every receptor here comes from a female donor with multiple sclerosis, enrolled in a pregnancy study.

This chain connects TRBV10-2 to TRBJ2-3; D gene uncertain. Germline V CDR1 and CDR2: WSHSY, SAAADI. V shed 10 bases and J shed 3 bases, with 14 bases lying between them. The CDR3 covers 13 residues. CDR3 nucleotides: TGCGCCATTAAACTCGAGGATACAGATACGCAGTATTTT. Amino acids: CAIKLEDTDTQYF.

This clone was observed a handful of times. The chain recombines TRBV2 with TRBJ2-7, with 9 nucleotides matching TRBD1. V was pared by 5 bases and J by 5 bases, with 10 bases of the junction left unmatched. CDR3 size: 15 residues. Germline lookup yields CDR1 SNHLY and CDR2 FYNNEI. The CDR3 spells CASSRTGDFLNEQYF. The CDR3 nucleotides read TGTGCCAGCAGTCGGACAGGGGATTTCCTAAACGAGCAGTACTTC.

This chain uses TRBV7-6 with TRBJ1-5; no clear D gene. Germline-derived CDR1 and CDR2 are SGHVS and FNYEAQ. Trimming removed 2 bases at V and 5 bases at J, with 7 bases between. The CDR3 covers 13 residues. CDR3 sequence reads: CASSLNGDQPQHF. The DNA for the CDR3 is TGTGCCAGCAGCTTAAACGGGGATCAGCCCCAGCATTTT.

This sequence joins TRBV6-1 and TRBJ1-5, with D possibly being TRBD1 (5 bases). Germline values: CDR1 MNHNS, CDR2 SASEGT. Trimming pared 5 bases from V and 4 bases from J, leaving 9 bases between. The CDR3 is 13 residues long. In DNA form, the CDR3 reads TGTGCCAGCAGTTTCAGGGTGAATCAGCCCCAGCATTTT. It yields the protein CASSFRVNQPQHF.

V gene TRBV2 combines with J gene TRBJ2-5; 9 nucleotides align to TRBD1. The V gene's germline CDR1 is SNHLY and CDR2 FYNNEI. V shed 6 bases and J 3 bases; nucleotides not matched to a gene: 2. The CDR3 sequence is 13 residues long. The CDR3 reads CASSRDREETQYF. The DNA for the CDR3 is TGTGCCAGCAGCCGGGACAGGGAAGAGACCCAGTACTTC.

The rearrangement links TRBV9 to TRBJ1-5; D may be TRBD1 (5 bases). Germline loops: CDR1 SGDLS, CDR2 YYNGEE. The CDR3 runs 15 residues. Trimming took 4 bases from V and 3 from J, leaving 14 bases between them. The DNA for the CDR3 is TGTGCCAGCAGCCCCGGACAATGGGTCAATCAGCCCCAGCATTTT. It specifies CASSPGQWVNQPQHF.

This clone was found once. The chain combines TRBV5-1 with TRBJ1-2; 7 bases match TRBD1. The CDR3 runs 15 residues. Trimming removed 3 bases from V and 2 bases from J; junction bases left unmatched: 7. Germline CDR1 is SGHRS and CDR2 is YFSETQ. The CDR3, as DNA: TGCGCCAGCAGCTACTCCGGGACAGCGAACTATGGCTACACCTTC. Translation: CASSYSGTANYGYTF.

The CDR3 DNA reads TGCGCCAGCAGCTTGGAGGTACAGCAAGCAGGTGCTTTCTTT. Translated, it gives CASSLEVQQAGAFF. V gene TRBV5-1 combines with J gene TRBJ1-1; D is unclear. Germline loops: CDR1 SGHRS, CDR2 YFSETQ. Trimming cost V 0 bases and J 11 bases, with 17 bases left between them. This CDR3 has 14 amino acids.

The J gene is TRBJ2-1, the V gene TRBV7-3, with D hard to call. CDR1 and CDR2 from the germline V gene are SGHTA and FQGTGA. Trimming stripped 4 bases from V and 1 base from J, with 5 bases between. The CDR3 spans 13 residues. CDR3 in DNA: TGTGCCAGCAGCTCCGGGTCCTACAATGAGCAGTTCTTC. It encodes CASSSGSYNEQFF.

This clone is a singleton in its sample. This sequence joins TRBV10-3 and TRBJ1-2, with D tentatively TRBD1 (5 bases). Trimming removed 6 bases from V and 5 bases from J, with 22 bases in between. The CDR3 extends over 16 amino acids. Germline V gives CDR1 ENHRY, CDR2 SYGVKD. The CDR3 nucleotides are TGTGCCATCAGCTTGACAGAGCTTAACCCTGGGTATGGCTACACCTTC. It encodes CAISLTELNPGYGYTF.

CDR3 sequence (DNA): TGTGCCATCAGTGAGTCGACAGGGGAGGGACAGCCCCAGCATTTT. Translated: CAISESTGEGQPQHF. The chain employs TRBV10-3 and TRBJ1-5; 8 bases fit TRBD1. Germline lookup yields CDR1 ENHRY and CDR2 SYGVKD. The CDR3 has 15 amino acids. V lost 0 bases, J lost 7 bases, and 5 bases stayed unmatched.

DNA for the CDR3: TGCGCCAGCAGCCCCACGGGACGGGGGGGCAATGAGCAGTTCTTC. Translating it yields CASSPTGRGGNEQFF. This chain connects TRBV4-3 to TRBJ2-1; TRBD2 aligns across 8 bases. This CDR3 has 15 residues. The V segment lost 4 bases and the J segment 6 bases; nucleotides outside the gene matches: 8. Germline values: CDR1 LGHNA, CDR2 YSLEER.

The V call is TRBV9, the J call TRBJ2-2, with D tentatively TRBD2 (5 bases). The CDR3 has 15 residues. Germline V gene data show CDR1 as SGDLS and CDR2 as YYNGEE. Trimming removed 3 bases at V and 8 bases at J, with 17 bases between. CDR3 protein: CASSALTRGGGELFF. The CDR3 nucleotides are TGTGCCAGCAGCGCTCTTACTAGAGGCGGGGGGGAGCTGTTTTTT.

This clone was observed a single time. The chain has TRBV12-1 and TRBJ2-3; TRBD2 is the table's D call, not checked against the DNA. TRBV12-1 is noted as a pseudogene. CDR3 size: 13 residues. DNA for the CDR3: TGTGCCGGCGGGACCCTCCCCCCAGATACGCAGTATTTT. This translates into CAGGTLPPDTQYF.

The V and J genes are TRBV7-3 and TRBJ2-7; D ambiguous. CDR1 and CDR2 (germline): SGHTA, FQGTGA. The V end was cut by 4 bases, the J end by 6 bases, with 13 bases between. The CDR3 is made up of 13 amino acids. CDR3 amino acids: CASSSSAAGEQYF. Here the CDR3 DNA reads TGTGCCAGCAGCTCCTCGGCGGCTGGCGAGCAGTACTTC.

This CDR3 is CASSRGNSYNSPLHF. Written as DNA, the CDR3 is TGCGCCAGCAGCAGAGGGAACTCCTATAATTCACCCCTCCACTTT. The chain has TRBV5-1 and TRBJ1-6, with D unclear. The germline V gene has CDR1 SGHRS and CDR2 YFSETQ. Trimming took 4 bases from V and 0 from J, leaving 8 bases between them. CDR3 length: 15 residues. Combining the CDR3 with reference TRBV5-1 and TRBJ1-6 gives the whole variable domain KAGVTQTPRYLIKTRGQQVTLSCSPISGHRSVSWYQQTPGQGLQFLFEYFSETQRNKGNFPGRFSGRQFSNSRSEMNVSTLELGDSALYLCASSRGNSYNSPLHFGNGTRLTVT.

The rearrangement joins TRBV29-1 to TRBJ2-1, with TRBD2 identical over 7 bases. V dropped 7 bases and J dropped 2; count of bases not matched to a gene: 11. The germline CDR1 and CDR2 sequences are SQVTM and ANQGSEA. This CDR3 region has 15 residues. The chain's CDR3 is CSGFGSSGAYNEQFF. As DNA, the CDR3 is TGCAGCGGCTTTGGGAGCAGCGGGGCCTACAATGAGCAGTTCTTC.